The 13 T cell receptor beta chains in this list originate from one sample, sequenced in a study of T-cell reconstitution after alpha-beta-depleted transplantation in children. TCRbeta library preparation incorporated unique molecular identifiers. In TCRdb, the PCR reads were re-called with MiXCR into one record per CDR3 protein. The data contain fewer than 450,000 distinct CDR3 sequences, 15% to 20% of them singletons. Sequenced material: PBMCs, mostly from graft donor cells, taken 360 days after TCRalphabeta/CD19-depleted stem cell transplant. The receptors were gathered from a male patient between 2 and 15 years old who had a stem cell transplant for acute lymphoblastic leukemia, so the T cells may come from the graft donor.

This chain links TRBV6-5 with TRBJ2-1, with TRBD2 identical over 9 bases. The CDR3 spans 15 residues. CDR1 and CDR2 from the germline V gene are MNHEY and SVGAGI. After removal of 2 bases from V and 8 bases from J, the junction contained 7 bases not matched to a gene. CDR3 nucleotides: TGTGCCAGCAGTTACAAGCCTAGCGGGGTCGATGAGCAGTTCTTC. The encoded protein is CASSYKPSGVDEQFF.

The chain has TRBV7-9 and TRBJ2-2; 10 bases map to TRBD1. The CDR3 is 15 amino acids. The germline V gene has CDR1 SEHNR and CDR2 FQNEAQ (reference sequence). V trimming: 3 bases; J trimming: 4 bases; junction bases outside the gene matches: 2. CDR3 DNA: TGTGCCAGCAGCTTCCGGGACAGGGGCACCGGGGAGCTGTTTTTT. This encodes CASSFRDRGTGELFF.

The V call is TRBV5-6, the J call TRBJ2-7; weak D call: TRBD2 (6 bases). CDR1 and CDR2 (germline): SGHDT, YYEEEE. V was pared by 3 bases and J by 2 bases, with 12 bases between. CDR3 size: 14 residues. The CDR3 sequence: CASSWGGNAYEQYF. The CDR3 DNA reads TGTGCCAGCAGCTGGGGAGGCAATGCCTACGAGCAGTACTTC.

This clonotype was seen a handful of times. The chain couples TRBV11-2 to TRBJ2-7, with a tentative D call TRBD1 (6 bases). Between the trimmed V and J ends, which lost 6 bases and 4 bases, there was a span of 13 bases. The CDR3 totals 13 residues. Germline-derived CDR1 and CDR2 are SGHAT and FQNNGV. The CDR3 nucleotides are TGTGCCAGCAGTCTTCCTCAGGGGTACGAGCAGTACTTC. The encoded protein is CASSLPQGYEQYF.

This clonotype was picked up a small number of times. The chain employs TRBV6-2 or TRBV6-3 and TRBJ2-1; D is perhaps TRBD1 (6 bases). This CDR3 region has 13 residues. V gave up 5 bases and J gave up 10 bases, with 15 bases separating them. Germline V gene data show CDR1 as MNHEY and CDR2 as SVGEGT. The CDR3 loop is CASSENPGEEQFF. CDR3 bases: TGTGCCAGCAGTGAGAATCCAGGGGAGGAGCAGTTCTTC.

This clonotype was seen many times. The chain combines TRBV25-1 with TRBJ2-7; no clear D. This CDR3 contains 13 residues. V gave up 2 bases and J gave up 2 bases, with 7 bases separating them. Germline values: CDR1 MGHDK, CDR2 SYGVNS. The CDR3 sequence: CASSEGNPYEQYF. In DNA, the CDR3 is TGTGCCAGCAGTGAAGGAAATCCCTACGAGCAGTACTTC.

V usage is TRBV28 and J usage is TRBJ2-5; TRBD2 matches 8 bases. The CDR3 runs 14 residues. The germline V gene has CDR1 MDHEN and CDR2 SYDVKM. The V and J ends lost 7 bases and 3 bases, in that order; junction bases with no gene match: 7. The DNA for the CDR3 is TGTGCCAGCACCAACTTAGCGGGAAAAGAGACCCAGTACTTC. Residues: CASTNLAGKETQYF. The whole variable domain, filled in from reference TRBV28 and TRBJ2-5, reads DVKVTQSSRYLVKRTGEKVFLECVQDMDHENMFWYRQDPGLGLRLIYFSYDVKMKEKGDIPEGYSVSREKKERFSLILESASTNQTSMYLCASTNLAGKETQYFGPGTRLLVL.

This clonotype has a count of ten or more. The gene calls are TRBV7-9 and TRBJ2-7; 7 bases fit TRBD1. J gave up 2 bases and V 2 bases, and 6 bases lay outside the gene matches. CDR1 and CDR2 from the germline V gene are SEHNR and FQNEAQ (reference sequence). This CDR3 comprises 15 residues. CDR3 amino acids: CASSLSRTGPYEQYF. Here the CDR3 DNA reads TGTGCCAGCAGCTTATCTAGGACAGGACCCTACGAGCAGTACTTC.

The chain links TRBV7-9 to TRBJ2-7, with 7 bases identical to TRBD2. Germline CDR1 SEHNR, CDR2 FQNEAQ (reference sequence). The CDR3 is 15 residues long. With V trimmed by 2 bases and J by 4 bases, 8 bases remained unmatched. Here the CDR3 reads CASSLIGDGRYEQYF. CDR3 in DNA: TGTGCCAGCAGCTTAATTGGGGACGGGAGGTACGAGCAGTACTTC.

The V gene is TRBV5-1, the J gene TRBJ2-5; 9 bases align to TRBD2. This CDR3 comprises 15 residues. Unmatched junction bases numbered 5, after V lost 0 bases and J lost 5 bases. Germline assignment: CDR1 SGHRS and CDR2 YFSETQ. The CDR3 DNA follows: TGCGCCAGCAGCTTGGCTGCGGGAGGGCCGGAGACCCAGTACTTC. Translation gives CASSLAAGGPETQYF.

This clonotype occurred a few times. This chain connects TRBV9 to TRBJ2-7, with D perhaps matching TRBD1 (6 bases). The germline V and J ends were trimmed by 4 bases and 1 base, with 15 bases remaining between them. The CDR3 covers 15 residues. The germline gives CDR1 SGDLS, CDR2 YYNGEE. As DNA, the CDR3 is TGTGCCAGCAGCCACAGGGAAGGTATATCCTACGAGCAGTACTTC. This encodes CASSHREGISYEQYF.

The chain joins TRBV7-9 to TRBJ2-5; tentatively, D is TRBD1 or TRBD2 (5 bases each). CDR1 SEHNR and CDR2 FQNEAQ come from the germline V gene (reference sequence). The V end lost 6 bases, the J end lost 5 bases, and 22 bases lay between the germline ends. This CDR3 is 16 amino acids long. CDR3 region: CASSRGPGVFLETQYF. The DNA for the CDR3 is TGTGCCAGCAGTCGGGGACCAGGCGTTTTTCTGGAGACCCAGTACTTC.

The table lists this clonotype with many counts. The V call is TRBV11-2, the J call TRBJ2-1; TRBD2 matches 13 bases. CDR3 size: 15 residues. The trim removed 5 bases at V and 8 bases at J, leaving 6 bases unmatched. CDR1 and CDR2 (germline): SGHAT, FQNNGV. This CDR3 reads CASSPGTSGNDEQFF. DNA for the CDR3: TGTGCCAGCAGCCCTGGGACTAGCGGGAACGATGAGCAGTTCTTC.